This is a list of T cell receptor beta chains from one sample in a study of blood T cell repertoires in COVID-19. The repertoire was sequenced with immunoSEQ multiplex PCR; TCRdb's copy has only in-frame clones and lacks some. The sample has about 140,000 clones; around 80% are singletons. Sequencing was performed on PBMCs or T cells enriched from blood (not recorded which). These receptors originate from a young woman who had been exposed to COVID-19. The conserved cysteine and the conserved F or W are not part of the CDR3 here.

cdr3_aa: ASSLTGAEGYT
v_call: TRBV7-9

cdr3_aa: ASSLSGGSPLH
v_call: TRBV19

cdr3_aa: AWSVHGGDEQY
v_call: TRBV30

cdr3_aa: ASSLGDTGYSGNTIY
v_call: TRBV5-4

cdr3_aa: ASSQVTGNEQY
v_call: TRBV4-1

cdr3_aa: ASSLQYEQY
v_call: TRBV11-2

cdr3_aa: ASSLVRWGVRQETQY
v_call: TRBV5-6

cdr3_aa: ASSSRQGYGYT
v_call: TRBV6-5

cdr3_aa: ASRLTGFSEKLF
v_call: TRBV6-5

cdr3_aa: ASSLALRGEKLF
v_call: TRBV7-8

cdr3_aa: ASSQDVAEVVYTGELF
v_call: TRBV4-1

cdr3_aa: ASSQEGGTGGYEQY
v_call: TRBV4-3

cdr3_aa: ASSTGTSGDTQY
v_call: TRBV7-2

cdr3_aa: ASSQVGVWVFEQF
v_call: TRBV4-3

cdr3_aa: ASSATGQNQPQH
v_call: TRBV9

cdr3_aa: ASSILWNTEAF
v_call: TRBV19

cdr3_aa: ASSEARTGGYT
v_call: TRBV2

cdr3_aa: ASSLRGGLAGPPYNEQF
v_call: TRBV5-1

cdr3_aa: ATSDSSGSSYNEQF
v_call: TRBV24-1

cdr3_aa: AWSRGGNNQPQH
v_call: TRBV30

cdr3_aa: ASSLDTGGGETQY
v_call: TRBV5-4

cdr3_aa: ASSPPGARGNTEAF
v_call: TRBV18

cdr3_aa: ATSASGTYNEQF
v_call: TRBV27

cdr3_aa: ASSLPIANYGYT
v_call: TRBV5-6

cdr3_aa: ASSYGTVLGGVNTEAF
v_call: TRBV5-1

cdr3_aa: ATHAERAEQF
v_call: TRBV19

cdr3_aa: ASSLVRTAGGYT
v_call: TRBV11-3

cdr3_aa: AWSSIDRSAAF
v_call: TRBV30

cdr3_aa: ASSPRLAGVSGANIQY
v_call: TRBV4-1

cdr3_aa: ASSLDRSGANVLT
v_call: TRBV7-9

cdr3_aa: ASNQDRSGNTIY
v_call: TRBV19

cdr3_aa: ASRQGANTEAF
v_call: TRBV28

cdr3_aa: ATSENNSGEQF
v_call: TRBV24-1

cdr3_aa: AISEPGTGGNTIY
v_call: TRBV10-3

cdr3_aa: ASSTRGNTIY
v_call: TRBV19

cdr3_aa: ASSILVFGSEAF
v_call: TRBV19

cdr3_aa: ASSQGLAGGAEQF
v_call: TRBV6-4

cdr3_aa: ASSQDPGLANNEQF
v_call: TRBV4-3

cdr3_aa: ASSYLGQGKGAF
v_call: TRBV6-2/TRBV6-3

cdr3_aa: ASSTTAGEADTQY
v_call: TRBV11-2